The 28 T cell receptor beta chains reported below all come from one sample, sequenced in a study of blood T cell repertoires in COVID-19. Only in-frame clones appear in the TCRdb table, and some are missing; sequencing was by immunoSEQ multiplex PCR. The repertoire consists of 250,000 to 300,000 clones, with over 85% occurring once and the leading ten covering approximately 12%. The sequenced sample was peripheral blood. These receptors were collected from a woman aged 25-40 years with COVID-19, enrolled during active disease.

The CDR3 here is CASDSGAEAFF. The CDR3 region has the DNA TGCGCCAGCGATTCAGGGGCTGAAGCTTTCTTT. The rearrangement uses TRBV10-1 and TRBJ1-1; D might be TRBD1 (6 bases). The length of the CDR3 is 11 residues. Germline V gives CDR1 WNHNN, CDR2 SYGVQD (reference sequence). Trimming took 8 bases from V and 6 from J, leaving 10 bases between them.

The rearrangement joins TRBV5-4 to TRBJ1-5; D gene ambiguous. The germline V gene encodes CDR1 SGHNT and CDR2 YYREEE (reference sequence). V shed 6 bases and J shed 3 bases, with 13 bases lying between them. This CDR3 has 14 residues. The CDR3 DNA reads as TGTGCCAGCACCCTGGACGGGATCAATCAGCCCCAGCATTTT. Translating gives CASTLDGINQPQHF.

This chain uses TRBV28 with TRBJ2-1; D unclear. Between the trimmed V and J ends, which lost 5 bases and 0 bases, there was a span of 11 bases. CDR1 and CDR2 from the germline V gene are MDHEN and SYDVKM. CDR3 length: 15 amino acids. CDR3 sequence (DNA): TGTGCCAGCAGTCCCCCTAGTCTCTCCTACAATGAGCAGTTCTTC. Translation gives CASSPPSLSYNEQFF.

As DNA, the CDR3 is TGTGCCAGCAGCCGGACTAGCGGCTGGGAGCAGTACTTC. It codes for CASSRTSGWEQYF. V usage is TRBV12-3 or TRBV12-4 and J usage is TRBJ2-7, with 10 bases matching TRBD2. CDR3 length: 13 amino acids. Trimming took 6 bases from V and 7 from J; bases not matched to a gene: 6.

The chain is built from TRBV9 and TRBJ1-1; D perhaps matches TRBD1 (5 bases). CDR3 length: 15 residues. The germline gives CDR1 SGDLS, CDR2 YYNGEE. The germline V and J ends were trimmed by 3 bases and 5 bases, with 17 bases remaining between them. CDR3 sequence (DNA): TGTGCCAGCAGCGGAACGAGTCGTCAGGGTACTGAAGCTTTCTTT. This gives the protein CASSGTSRQGTEAFF.

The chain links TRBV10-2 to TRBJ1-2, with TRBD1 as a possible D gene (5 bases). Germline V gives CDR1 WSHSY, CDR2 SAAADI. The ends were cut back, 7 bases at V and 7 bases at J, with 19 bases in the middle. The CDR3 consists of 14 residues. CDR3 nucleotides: TGCGCCAGCAAACGACAGAGGAGAAACCTTGGCTACACCTTC. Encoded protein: CASKRQRRNLGYTF.

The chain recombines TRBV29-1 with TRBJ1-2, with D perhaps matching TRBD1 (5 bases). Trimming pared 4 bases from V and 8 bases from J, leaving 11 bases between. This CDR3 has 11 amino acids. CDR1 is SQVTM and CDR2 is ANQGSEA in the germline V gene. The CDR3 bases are TGCAGCGTTGGGGCAGGGTACGGCTACACCTTC. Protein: CSVGAGYGYTF.

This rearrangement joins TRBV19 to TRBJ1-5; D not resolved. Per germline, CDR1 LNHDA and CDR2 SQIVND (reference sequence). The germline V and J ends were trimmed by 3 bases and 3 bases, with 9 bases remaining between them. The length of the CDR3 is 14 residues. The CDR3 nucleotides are TGTGCCAGTAGTATCTGGTCAGACAATCAGCCCCAGCATTTT. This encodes CASSIWSDNQPQHF.

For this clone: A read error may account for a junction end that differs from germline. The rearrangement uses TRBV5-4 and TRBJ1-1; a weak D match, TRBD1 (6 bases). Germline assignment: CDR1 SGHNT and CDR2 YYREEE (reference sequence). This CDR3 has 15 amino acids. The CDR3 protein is CATSTGGQMNTEAFF. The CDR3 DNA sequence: TGTGCCACCAGCACGGGGGGGCAGATGAACACTGAAGCTTTCTTT.

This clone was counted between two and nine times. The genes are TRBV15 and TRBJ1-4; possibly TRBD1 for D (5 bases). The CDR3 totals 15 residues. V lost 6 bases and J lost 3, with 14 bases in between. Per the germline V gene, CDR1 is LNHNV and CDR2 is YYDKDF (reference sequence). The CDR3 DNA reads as TGTGCCACCAGTCACAGCCGGGGGGCTAATGAAAAACTGTTTTTT. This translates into CATSHSRGANEKLFF.

The CDR3 protein is CASRNLGCGFTQYF. For the CDR3, the DNA is TGTGCCAGCAGAAACTTGGGATGCGGGTTTACGCAGTATTTT. The chain employs TRBV21-1 and TRBJ2-3; TRBD2 is the table's D call, not checked against the DNA. TRBV21-1 is described as a pseudogene. The CDR3 extends over 14 amino acids.

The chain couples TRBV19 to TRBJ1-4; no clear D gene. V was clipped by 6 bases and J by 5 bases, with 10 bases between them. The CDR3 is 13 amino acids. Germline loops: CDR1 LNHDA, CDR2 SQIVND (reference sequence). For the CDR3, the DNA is TGTGCCAGTAGACGCCCGGGGAATGAAAAACTGTTTTTT. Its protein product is CASRRPGNEKLFF.

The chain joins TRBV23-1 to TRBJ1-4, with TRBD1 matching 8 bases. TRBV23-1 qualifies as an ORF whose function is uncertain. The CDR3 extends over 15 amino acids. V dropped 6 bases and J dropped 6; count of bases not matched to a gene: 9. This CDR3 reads CASRTEPGGHEKLFF. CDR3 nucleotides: TGCGCCAGCAGGACCGAGCCAGGGGGCCATGAAAAACTGTTTTTT.

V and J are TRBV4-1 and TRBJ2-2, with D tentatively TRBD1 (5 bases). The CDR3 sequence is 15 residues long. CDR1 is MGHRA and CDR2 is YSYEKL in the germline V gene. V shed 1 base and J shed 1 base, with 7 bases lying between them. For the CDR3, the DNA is TGCGCCAGCAGCCAAGGACAGCTGAACACCGGGGAGCTGTTTTTT. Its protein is CASSQGQLNTGELFF.

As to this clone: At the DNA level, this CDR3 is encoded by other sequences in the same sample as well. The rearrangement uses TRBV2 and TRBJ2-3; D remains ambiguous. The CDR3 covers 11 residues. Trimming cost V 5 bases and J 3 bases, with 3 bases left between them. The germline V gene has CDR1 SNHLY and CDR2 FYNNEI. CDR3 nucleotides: TGTGCCAGCAGTTATACAGATACGCAGTATTTT. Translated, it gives CASSYTDTQYF.

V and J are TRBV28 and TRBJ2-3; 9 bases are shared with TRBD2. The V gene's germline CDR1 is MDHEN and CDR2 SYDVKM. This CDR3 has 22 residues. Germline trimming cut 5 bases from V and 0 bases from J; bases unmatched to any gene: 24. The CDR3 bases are TGTGCCAGCAGTCACCGGCCTAACGGAGCGGGGGGACAACCACCTAGCACAGATACGCAGTATTTT. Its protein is CASSHRPNGAGGQPPSTDTQYF.

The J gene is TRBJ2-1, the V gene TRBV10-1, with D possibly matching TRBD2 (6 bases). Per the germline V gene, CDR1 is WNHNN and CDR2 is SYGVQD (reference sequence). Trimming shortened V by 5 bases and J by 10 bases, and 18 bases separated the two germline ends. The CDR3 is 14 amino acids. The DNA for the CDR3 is TGCGCCAGCAGTAAAGGCAGGGAGGTAGGGGAGCAGTTCTTC. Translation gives CASSKGREVGEQFF.

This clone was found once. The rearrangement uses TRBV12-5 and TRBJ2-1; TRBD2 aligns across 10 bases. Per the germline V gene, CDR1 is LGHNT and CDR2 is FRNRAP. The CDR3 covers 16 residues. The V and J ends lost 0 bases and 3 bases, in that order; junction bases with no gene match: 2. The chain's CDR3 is CASGLVLAGNYNEQFF. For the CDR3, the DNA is TGTGCTAGTGGTTTGGTACTAGCGGGAAACTACAATGAGCAGTTCTTC. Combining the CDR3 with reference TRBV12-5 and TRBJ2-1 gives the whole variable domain DARVTQTPRHKVTEMGQEVTMRCQPILGHNTVFWYRQTMMQGLELLAYFRNRAPLDDSGMPKDRFSAEMPDATLATLKIQPSEPRDSAVYFCASGLVLAGNYNEQFFGPGTRLTVL.

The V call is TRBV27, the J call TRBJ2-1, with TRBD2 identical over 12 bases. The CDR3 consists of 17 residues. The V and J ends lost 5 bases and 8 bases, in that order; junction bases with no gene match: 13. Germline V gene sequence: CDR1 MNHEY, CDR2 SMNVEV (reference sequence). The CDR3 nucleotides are TGTGCCAGCAGTAACCCCCTCGGACTAGCGGGGTATCATGAGCAGTTCTTC. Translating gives CASSNPLGLAGYHEQFF.

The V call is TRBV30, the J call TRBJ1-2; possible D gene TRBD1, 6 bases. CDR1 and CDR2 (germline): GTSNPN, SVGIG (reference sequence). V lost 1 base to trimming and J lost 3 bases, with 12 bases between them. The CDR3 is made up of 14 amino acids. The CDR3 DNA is TGTGCCTGGAGTGGTCCAGGGGTTTACTATGGCTACACCTTC. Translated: CAWSGPGVYYGYTF. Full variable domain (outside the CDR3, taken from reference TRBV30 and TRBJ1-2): SQTIHQWPATLVQPVGSPLSLECTVEGTSNPNLYWYRQAAGRGLQLLFYSVGIGQISSEVPQNLSASRPQDRQFILSSKKLLLSDSGFYLCAWSGPGVYYGYTFGSGTRLTVV.

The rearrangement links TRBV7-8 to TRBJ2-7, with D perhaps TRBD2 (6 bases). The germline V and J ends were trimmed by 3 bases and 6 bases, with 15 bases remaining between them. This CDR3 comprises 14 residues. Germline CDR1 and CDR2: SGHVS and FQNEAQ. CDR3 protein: CASSFPGGGSEQYF. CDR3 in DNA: TGTGCCAGCAGCTTCCCAGGTGGGGGGAGCGAGCAGTACTTC.

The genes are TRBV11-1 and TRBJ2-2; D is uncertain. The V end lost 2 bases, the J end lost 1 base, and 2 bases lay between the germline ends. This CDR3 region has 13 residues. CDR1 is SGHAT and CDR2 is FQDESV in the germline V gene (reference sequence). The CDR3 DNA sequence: TGTGCCAGCAGCTTACTGAACACCGGGGAGCTGTTTTTT. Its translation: CASSLLNTGELFF.

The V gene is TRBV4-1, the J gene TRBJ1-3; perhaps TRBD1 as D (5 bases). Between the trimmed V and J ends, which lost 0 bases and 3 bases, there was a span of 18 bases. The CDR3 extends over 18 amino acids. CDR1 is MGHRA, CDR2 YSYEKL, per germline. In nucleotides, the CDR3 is TGCGCCAGCAGCCAAGATAGGCGCGGGGCGAGATATGGAAACACCATATATTTT. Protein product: CASSQDRRGARYGNTIYF.

The CDR3 nucleotides read TGTGCTAGTGGTTTGACTGCTGCGGGACCCACCTACGAGCAGTACTTC. It yields the protein CASGLTAAGPTYEQYF. This chain joins TRBV12-5 and TRBJ2-7; possibly TRBD2 for D (6 bases). The CDR3 is 16 amino acids. The V end lost 2 bases, the J end lost 2 bases, and 16 bases lay between the germline ends. Germline V gene data show CDR1 as LGHNT and CDR2 as FRNRAP.

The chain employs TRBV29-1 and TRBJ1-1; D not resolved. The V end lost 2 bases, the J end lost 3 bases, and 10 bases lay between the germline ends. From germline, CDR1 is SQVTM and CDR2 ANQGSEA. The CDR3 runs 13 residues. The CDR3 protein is CSVERRSDTEAFF. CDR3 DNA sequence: TGCAGCGTTGAAAGAAGGAGCGACACTGAAGCTTTCTTT.

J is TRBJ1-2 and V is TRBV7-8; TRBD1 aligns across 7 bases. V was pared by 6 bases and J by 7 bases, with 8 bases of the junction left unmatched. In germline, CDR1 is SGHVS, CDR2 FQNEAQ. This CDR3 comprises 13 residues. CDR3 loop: CASSRQGVAGYTF. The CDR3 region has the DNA TGTGCCAGCAGTCGACAGGGTGTGGCTGGCTACACCTTC.

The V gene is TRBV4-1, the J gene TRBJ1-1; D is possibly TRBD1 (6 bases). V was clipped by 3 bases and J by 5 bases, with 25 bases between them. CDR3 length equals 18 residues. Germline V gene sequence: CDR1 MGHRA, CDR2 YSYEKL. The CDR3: CASSHPRPGKEGGTEAFF. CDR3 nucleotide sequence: TGCGCCAGCAGCCATCCCCGGCCCGGAAAGGAGGGGGGGACTGAAGCTTTCTTT.

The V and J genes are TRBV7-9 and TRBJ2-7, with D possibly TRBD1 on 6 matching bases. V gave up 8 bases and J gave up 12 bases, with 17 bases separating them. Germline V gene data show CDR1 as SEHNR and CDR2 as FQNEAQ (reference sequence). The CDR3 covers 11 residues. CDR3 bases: TGTGCCAGCCAGGGGCCGGCGATTGGGTACTTC. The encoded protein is CASQGPAIGYF.